This T cell receptor (beta chain) comes out of a study of shared clonotypes between healthy human individuals. Study background: There were three CD4 naive, three CD4 memory, two CD8 naive and one CD8 memory plates per donor.

This CDR3 spans 14 amino acids. Trimming removed 4 bases at V and 6 bases at J, with 12 bases between. Germline V gives CDR1 MGHRA, CDR2 YSYEKL. The assay ran at deep level. The data were produced by immunoSEQ multiplex PCR, yet TCRdb's version contains in-frame clones alone and is incomplete. This table holds roughly 2 million clones, 95% found once. Each of the donors was a healthy adult who was HIV-negative and had not had a recent acute infection or vaccination. On this clone: Its target is not known.

Study findings and constraints: The low donor count limited represented genetic and exposure-history diversity.

The gene calls are TRBV4-1 and TRBJ1-4; weak D call: TRBD1 (6 bases). The source is a man in his late teens or twenties in good health. Sequenced input: naive CD4+ T cells sorted from blood. The subset was: CD45RA+ positively selected. The CDR3 DNA reads TGCGCCAGCAGCCCTGGACAGACTTATGAAAAACTGTTTTTT. Its protein product is CASSPGQTYEKLFF.